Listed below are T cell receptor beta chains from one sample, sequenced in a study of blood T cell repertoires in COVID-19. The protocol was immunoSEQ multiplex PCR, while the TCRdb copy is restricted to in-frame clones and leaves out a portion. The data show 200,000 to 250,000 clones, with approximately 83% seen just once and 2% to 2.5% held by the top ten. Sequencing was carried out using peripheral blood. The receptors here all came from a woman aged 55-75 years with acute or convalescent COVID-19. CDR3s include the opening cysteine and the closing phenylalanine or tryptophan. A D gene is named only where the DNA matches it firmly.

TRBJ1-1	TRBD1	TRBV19	CASNRGTEAFF
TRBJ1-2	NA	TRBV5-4	CASSFQGNYGYTF
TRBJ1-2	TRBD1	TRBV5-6	CASSTRKTGGYGYTF
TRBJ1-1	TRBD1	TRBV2	CASSGQGSQPFF
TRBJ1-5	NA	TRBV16	CASSQGGNQPQHF
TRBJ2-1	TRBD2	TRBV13	CASSFGPGVAGGQNEQFF
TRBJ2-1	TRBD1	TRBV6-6	CASSFEGAGYNEQFF
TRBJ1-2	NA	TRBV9	CASSVGWQNYGYTF
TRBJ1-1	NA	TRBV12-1	CASSFVGSRMNTEAFF
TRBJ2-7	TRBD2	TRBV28	CASSIPLGGGSYEQYF
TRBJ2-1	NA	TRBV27	CASSLGGYNEQFF
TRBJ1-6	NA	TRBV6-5	CASSWTREANSPLHF
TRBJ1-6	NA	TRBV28	CASSLGRGPGSPLHF
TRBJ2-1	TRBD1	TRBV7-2	CASSGDRGSYNEQFF
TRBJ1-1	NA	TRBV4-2	CASSQSTGRGNTEAFF
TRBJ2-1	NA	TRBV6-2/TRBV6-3	CASSYVLGGGIYNEQFF
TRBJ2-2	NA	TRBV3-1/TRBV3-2	CASSQHNGAGELFF
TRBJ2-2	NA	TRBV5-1	CASSLGTGNTGELFF
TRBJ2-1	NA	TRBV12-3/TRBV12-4	CASTGRIYNEQFF
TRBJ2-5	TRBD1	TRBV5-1	CASSLQGARETQYF
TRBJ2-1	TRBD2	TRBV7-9	CASSPGTSVGAYNEQFF
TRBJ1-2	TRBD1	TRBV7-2	CASSLKGATGGSYGYTF
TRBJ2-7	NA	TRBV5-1	CASSGNDSLYEQYF
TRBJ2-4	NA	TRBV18	CASSPLSSGVANNQYF
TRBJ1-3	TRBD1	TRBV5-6	CASNLQGFRNTIYF
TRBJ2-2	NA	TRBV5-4	CASSLSQGAGELFF
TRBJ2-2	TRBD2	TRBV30	CAWNLGTSGGGRTGELFF
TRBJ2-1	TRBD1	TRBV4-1	CASTTGGFSYNEQFF
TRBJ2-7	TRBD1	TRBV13	CASSQDRGGYYEQYF
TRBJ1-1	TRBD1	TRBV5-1	CASSLLTGGFTEAFF
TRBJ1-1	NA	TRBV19	CASSISRSNTEAFF
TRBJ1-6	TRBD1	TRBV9	CASSIETGLNSPLHF